Listed here are 20 T cell receptor beta chains from one sample, sequenced in a study of CD8+ T cells in alopecia areata. Extracted RNA was reverse transcribed into cDNA, the sequencing template. Clones were sequenced by immunoSEQ multiplex PCR, and TCRdb holds only the in-frame ones, with some missing. Of around 65,000 clones in the sample, roughly 44% are singletons; the top ten hold 15% to 20%. This sample comprised CD8+ T cells sorted from blood, obtained at week 0. The origin of the receptors is a human donor with alopecia areata.

The table lists this clone with many counts. V usage is TRBV7-2 and J usage is TRBJ2-7; TRBD2 agrees at 7 bases. Germline lookup yields CDR1 SGHTA and CDR2 FQGNSA. This CDR3 region has 14 residues. Trimming removed 3 bases from V and 5 bases from J; junction bases left unmatched: 7. The CDR3 DNA follows: TGTGCCAGCAGCTTGGTGGGAGGGCCCGACGAGCAGTACTTC. Translated, it gives CASSLVGGPDEQYF. The variable domain in full, with the rest retrieved from reference TRBV7-2 and TRBJ2-7, is GAGVSQSPSNKVTEKGKDVELRCDPISGHTALYWYRQSLGQGLEFLIYFQGNSAPDKSGLPSDRFSAERTGGSVSTLTIQRTQQEDSAVYLCASSLVGGPDEQYFGPGTRLTVT.

The sample holds a few counts of this clone. The gene calls are TRBV7-9 and TRBJ2-2; maybe TRBD1 (6 bases). The CDR3 extends over 14 amino acids. V gave up 6 bases and J gave up 6 bases, with 14 bases separating them. Germline CDR1 and CDR2: SEHNR and FQNEAQ (reference sequence). CDR3 protein: CASSPDRLPGELFF. In DNA, the CDR3 is TGTGCCAGCAGTCCCGACAGGTTACCCGGGGAGCTGTTTTTT.

Many counts were recorded for this clone. This chain joins TRBV7-9 and TRBJ2-3; a weak D match, TRBD2 (6 bases). Deletions cut 2 bases from V and 4 bases from J, with 13 bases between. The length of the CDR3 is 15 residues. The germline gives CDR1 SEHNR, CDR2 FQNEAQ (reference sequence). CDR3 residues: CASSLNGRGADTQYF. DNA of the CDR3: TGTGCCAGCAGCTTAAACGGGAGAGGGGCAGATACGCAGTATTTT. Filled out from reference TRBV7-9 and TRBJ2-3, the complete variable domain reads DTGVSQNPRHKITKRGQNVTFRCDPISEHNRLYWYRQTLGQGPEFLTYFQNEAQLEKSRLLSDRFSAERPKGSFSTLEIQRTEQGDSAMYLCASSLNGRGADTQYFGPGTRLTVL.

The V call is TRBV27, the J call TRBJ2-1; 15 bases are shared with TRBD2. CDR1 and CDR2 (germline): MNHEY, SMNVEV (reference sequence). The trim removed 4 bases at V and 7 bases at J, leaving 2 bases unmatched. The CDR3 has 15 residues. CDR3 sequence (DNA): TGTGCCAGCAGTTCGGGGACTAGCGGGAGGAATGAGCAGTTCTTC. Protein sequence: CASSSGTSGRNEQFF.

There are a few counts of this clone. V is TRBV9 and J is TRBJ2-1; 11 bases are a match to TRBD2. V was pared by 4 bases and J by 3 bases, with 3 bases of the junction left unmatched. Germline V CDR1 and CDR2: SGDLS, YYNGEE. The CDR3 consists of 15 residues. The CDR3 DNA reads as TGTGCCAGCAGCCTCGGGACTAGCGGCTACAATGAGCAGTTCTTC. It is translated as CASSLGTSGYNEQFF.

This chain uses TRBV29-1 with TRBJ1-3, with D possibly TRBD1 on 6 matching bases. V was cut by 3 bases and J by 2 bases, with 20 bases left in between. CDR1 is SQVTM, CDR2 ANQGSEA, per germline. The CDR3 is 17 amino acids. The CDR3 nucleotides read TGCAGCGTTGAGGAAGCGGCAGGGGAATATCCTGGAAACACCATATATTTT. Its protein is CSVEEAAGEYPGNTIYF.

This clone appeared a few times. V and J are TRBV4-1 and TRBJ2-1; TRBD2 might be the D (6 bases). Trimming took off 7 bases at V and 2 bases at J, with 15 bases between the two ends. This CDR3 is 15 amino acids long. The germline gives CDR1 MGHRA, CDR2 YSYEKL. DNA of the CDR3: TGCGCCAGCACCCCCGGGACTCGGGCCTACAATGAGCAGTTCTTC. This encodes CASTPGTRAYNEQFF.

The chain carries TRBV5-6 and TRBJ2-2, with D perhaps matching TRBD2 (6 bases). Germline V gives CDR1 SGHDT, CDR2 YYEEEE. With 1 base removed from V and 1 base from J, the gap between germline ends came to 8 bases. The CDR3 extends over 15 amino acids. The CDR3 region has the DNA TGTGCCAGCAGCTTGCTGCGGGAGAACACCGGGGAGCTGTTTTTT. Its translation is CASSLLRENTGELFF.

This clone was seen once. This chain links TRBV9 with TRBJ1-1; TRBD1 aligns across 8 bases. This CDR3 is built from 15 residues. V was pared by 0 bases and J by 7 bases, with 8 bases of the junction left unmatched. Germline values: CDR1 SGDLS, CDR2 YYNGEE. This CDR3 reads CASSVVDRARNEAFF. CDR3 bases: TGTGCCAGCAGCGTAGTGGACAGGGCCAGGAATGAAGCTTTCTTT.

J is TRBJ1-2 and V is TRBV19; 8 bases map to TRBD1. The CDR3 contains 15 residues. CDR1 and CDR2 from the germline V gene are LNHDA and SQIVND (reference sequence). Trimming cost V 5 bases and J 5 bases; bases outside gene matches: 10. CDR3 protein: CASSPRTGSAYGYTF. The CDR3 nucleotides read TGTGCCAGTAGTCCCCGGACAGGGAGCGCATATGGCTACACCTTC.

This clone showed up just a few times. The chain uses TRBV18 and TRBJ2-5; D may match TRBD1 or TRBD2 (5 bases each). This CDR3 is built from 13 residues. Trimming removed 0 bases from V and 3 bases from J, with 5 bases in between. Germline assignment: CDR1 KGHSH and CDR2 LQKENI. The CDR3 is CASSPPGEETQYF. In nucleotides, the CDR3 is TGTGCCAGCTCACCACCGGGGGAAGAGACCCAGTACTTC.

The chain has TRBV4-3 and TRBJ2-7; possibly TRBD1 for D (5 bases). In germline, CDR1 is LGHNA, CDR2 YSLEER. V gave up 0 bases and J gave up 3 bases, with 9 bases separating them. CDR3 size: 14 residues. Here the CDR3 reads CASSQDRGSYEQYF. CDR3 nucleotides: TGCGCCAGCAGCCAAGATAGGGGTAGCTACGAGCAGTACTTC.

The V call is TRBV9, the J call TRBJ2-3; TRBD2 aligns across 7 bases. Germline loops: CDR1 SGDLS, CDR2 YYNGEE. Unmatched junction bases numbered 10, after V lost 0 bases and J lost 6 bases. The CDR3 runs to 16 residues. For the CDR3, the DNA is TGTGCCAGCAGCGTAGAAGGCGGGAGCTCGGGGGATACGCAGTATTTT. Translating it yields CASSVEGGSSGDTQYF. The full variable domain, in which reference TRBV9 and TRBJ2-3 provide the parts outside the CDR3, is DSGVTQTPKHLITATGQRVTLRCSPRSGDLSVYWYQQSLDQGLQFLIQYYNGEERAKGNILERFSAQQFPDLHSELNLSSLELGDSALYFCASSVEGGSSGDTQYFGPGTRLTVL.

This sequence joins TRBV2 and TRBJ1-2; 10 positions match TRBD1. CDR1 is SNHLY, CDR2 FYNNEI, per germline. The CDR3 covers 11 residues. Unmatched junction bases numbered 7, after V lost 7 bases and J lost 14 bases. The DNA for the CDR3 is TGTGCCAGCACCGAGGGGACAGGGGAAACCTTC. Amino acids: CASTEGTGETF. The variable domain in full, completed from reference TRBV2 and TRBJ1-2, reads EPEVTQTPSHQVTQMGQEVILRCVPISNHLYFYWYRQILGQKVEFLVSFYNNEISEKSEIFDDQFSVERPDGSNFTLKIRSTKLEDSAMYFCASTEGTGETFGSGTRLTVV.

The sample holds a few counts of this clone. The V call is TRBV29-1, the J call TRBJ1-1, with a weak D call TRBD1 (6 bases). The V gene lost 7 bases and the J gene lost 4 bases, with 19 bases spanning the gap. The CDR3 is made up of 14 amino acids. Germline V gene sequence: CDR1 SQVTM, CDR2 ANQGSEA. The CDR3 protein is CSGLESTGTTEAFF. CDR3 nucleotides: TGCAGCGGGCTGGAATCCACAGGGACCACTGAAGCTTTCTTT.

This clone occurred a few times. The chain employs TRBV7-9 and TRBJ2-7; no definite D call. Germline V gives CDR1 SEHNR, CDR2 FQNEAQ (reference sequence). The length of the CDR3 is 14 residues. Trimming pared 1 base from V and 2 bases from J, leaving 9 bases between. The CDR3 here is CASSLVGPAYEQYF. Written as DNA, the CDR3 is TGTGCCAGCAGCTTAGTAGGCCCTGCCTACGAGCAGTACTTC.

This chain links TRBV29-1 with TRBJ1-1; possibly TRBD1 for D (5 bases). The germline gives CDR1 SQVTM, CDR2 ANQGSEA. The CDR3 has 12 amino acids. V was pared by 3 bases and J by 4 bases, with 9 bases between. CDR3 coding DNA: TGCAGCGTTGATCAGGGTAGCACTGAAGCTTTCTTT. Translation gives CSVDQGSTEAFF.

The CDR3 loop is CASSPHSTGEQFF. For the CDR3, the DNA is TGTGCCAGCAGCCCCCATTCTACTGGTGAGCAGTTCTTC. The chain links TRBV5-4 to TRBJ2-1; D call uncertain. This CDR3 region has 13 residues. The germline V gene encodes CDR1 SGHNT and CDR2 YYREEE (reference sequence). V was cut by 4 bases and J by 9 bases, with 14 bases left in between.

J is TRBJ2-1 and V is TRBV29-1; a possible D gene is TRBD2 (6 bases). The CDR3 extends over 14 amino acids. CDR1 and CDR2 from the germline V gene are SQVTM and ANQGSEA. Trimming took off 6 bases at V and 7 bases at J, with 19 bases between the two ends. CDR3 sequence: CSVTGLPMGNEQFF. CDR3 sequence (DNA): TGCAGCGTGACGGGACTCCCAATGGGGAATGAGCAGTTCTTC.

This clone was picked up many times. This rearrangement joins TRBV7-2 to TRBJ2-1; a weak D match, TRBD1 (5 bases). In germline, CDR1 is SGHTA, CDR2 FQGNSA. V lost 4 bases to trimming and J lost 2 bases, with 12 bases between them. This CDR3 region has 15 residues. Here the CDR3 reads CASSSQTETYNEQFF. CDR3 bases: TGTGCCAGCAGCTCCCAGACAGAAACCTACAATGAGCAGTTCTTC.